One sample yielded the 16 T cell receptor beta chains listed below, sequenced in a study of chemoradiotherapy in HPV16-positive cancers. Repertoires were generated with immunoSEQ multiplex PCR, while TCRdb's copy carries only in-frame clones and drops some. Among approximately 3,500 clones listed, around nine tenths were seen once. The material sequenced was tumor tissue, taken from a patient who underwent chemoradiotherapy. These receptor sequences come from a human donor with HPV-associated anogenital cancer.

This chain connects TRBV12-1 to TRBJ2-2. TRBV12-1 is labeled a pseudogene. The length of the CDR3 is 9 residues. This CDR3 reads CASTGELFF. The CDR3 DNA reads as TGTGCCAGCACCGGGGAGCTGTTTTTT.

The rearrangement uses TRBV10-1 and TRBJ2-7; 9 bases agree with TRBD2. The length of the CDR3 is 15 residues. CDR1 and CDR2 from the germline V gene are WNHNN and SYGVQD (reference sequence). Germline trimming cut 3 bases from V and 2 bases from J; bases unmatched to any gene: 5. The CDR3 sequence is CASSDGSSGTYEQYF. CDR3 DNA: TGCGCCAGCAGTGACGGGTCTAGCGGGACCTACGAGCAGTACTTC.

The rearrangement uses TRBV6-1 and TRBJ2-7; 12 bases line up with TRBD1. The CDR3 consists of 14 residues. Unmatched junction bases numbered 3, after V lost 4 bases and J lost 5 bases. The germline gives CDR1 MNHNS, CDR2 SASEGT. This CDR3 reads CASSGGQGAHEQYF. The CDR3 DNA is TGTGCCAGCAGTGGGGGACAGGGGGCCCACGAGCAGTACTTC.

The rearrangement joins TRBV10-1 to TRBJ2-6, with 9 bases fitting TRBD1. The trim removed 6 bases at V and 3 bases at J, leaving 12 bases unmatched. In germline, CDR1 is WNHNN, CDR2 SYGVQD (reference sequence). The CDR3 is made up of 18 amino acids. The DNA for the CDR3 is TGCGCCAGCAGCGCCAACAGGGGGCCGATTTTTGGGGCCAACGTCCTGACTTTC. The encoded protein is CASSANRGPIFGANVLTF.

This chain uses TRBV7-3 with TRBJ2-1, with 7 bases aligning to TRBD1. CDR1 and CDR2 (germline): SGHTA, FQGTGA. The ends lost 4 bases at V and 5 bases at J; junction bases unmatched: 8. The CDR3 spans 15 residues. The CDR3 DNA sequence: TGTGCCAGCAGCTCTGACAGGGTCCCAAACAATGAGCAGTTCTTC. It codes for CASSSDRVPNNEQFF.

This sequence joins TRBV30 and TRBJ2-7; D not resolved. The CDR3 totals 12 residues. Deletions cut 0 bases from V and 5 bases from J, with 8 bases between. CDR1 GTSNPN and CDR2 SVGIG come from the germline V gene (reference sequence). The CDR3 loop is CAWSVNLDEQYF. CDR3 nucleotide sequence: TGTGCCTGGAGTGTAAACTTAGACGAGCAGTACTTC.

J is TRBJ2-1 and V is TRBV6-5, with D possibly matching TRBD1 (6 bases). CDR1 and CDR2 from the germline V gene are MNHEY and SVGAGI. The V end was cut by 10 bases, the J end by 3 bases, with 16 bases between. The CDR3 consists of 14 residues. The DNA of the CDR3 is TGTGCCACCTCAGCTTGGGACAACTACAATGAGCAGTTCTTC. It yields the protein CATSAWDNYNEQFF.

The rearrangement uses TRBV6-1 and TRBJ2-1, with D perhaps TRBD2 (5 bases). Germline loops: CDR1 MNHNS, CDR2 SASEGT. The CDR3 covers 14 residues. Between the trimmed V and J ends, which lost 2 bases and 2 bases, there was a span of 7 bases. The CDR3 reads CASSETSAYNEQFF. The CDR3 nucleotides are TGTGCCAGCAGTGAAACTAGTGCCTACAATGAGCAGTTCTTC.

The V and J genes are TRBV5-1 and TRBJ1-6; a possible D gene is TRBD1 (5 bases). The V end lost 1 base, the J end lost 7 bases, and 15 bases lay between the germline ends. Germline CDR1 is SGHRS and CDR2 is YFSETQ. The CDR3 has 16 residues. CDR3 amino acids: CASSLSPQGTNSPLHF. The CDR3, as DNA: TGCGCCAGCAGCTTGAGCCCCCAGGGTACCAATTCACCCCTCCACTTT.

This clone came up a few times. The V call is TRBV7-9, the J call TRBJ2-6; unclear D gene. Germline CDR1 reads SEHNR; CDR2 reads FQNEAQ (reference sequence). The CDR3 spans 13 residues. Trimming took off 10 bases at V and 2 bases at J, with 9 bases between the two ends. CDR3 sequence (DNA): TGTGCCATAGACTTAGCTGGGGCCAACGTCCTGACTTTC. Protein product: CAIDLAGANVLTF.

The chain employs TRBV5-1 and TRBJ2-7, with 9 bases lining up with TRBD2. The trim removed 0 bases at V and 7 bases at J, leaving 11 bases unmatched. The CDR3 is 16 amino acids. Germline CDR1 SGHRS, CDR2 YFSETQ. The CDR3 sequence: CASSLGRREGAREQYF. The CDR3, as DNA: TGCGCCAGCAGCTTGGGCCGGCGGGAGGGGGCGCGTGAGCAGTACTTC.

This sequence joins TRBV29-1 and TRBJ2-7; TRBD2 is a possible D gene (7 bases). Trimming cost V 4 bases and J 6 bases, with 13 bases left between them. This CDR3 has 12 amino acids. Germline V lookup: CDR1 SQVTM, CDR2 ANQGSEA. CDR3 region: CSVVGGGSEQYF. In DNA form, the CDR3 reads TGCAGCGTTGTAGGGGGGGGGAGCGAGCAGTACTTC.

The rearrangement uses TRBV28 and TRBJ1-2; 7 positions agree with TRBD1. Losses at the gene ends were 6 bases for V and 4 bases for J; bases not matched to a gene: 8. Germline assignment: CDR1 MDHEN and CDR2 SYDVKM. The CDR3 contains 14 residues. This CDR3 is CASSQRTGPYGYTF. DNA of the CDR3: TGTGCCAGCAGCCAAAGGACAGGCCCCTATGGCTACACCTTC.

The chain is built from TRBV28 and TRBJ2-1; D remains unclear. This CDR3 has 11 residues. V shed 3 bases and J shed 4 bases, with 1 base lying between them. Germline CDR1 is MDHEN and CDR2 is SYDVKM. The CDR3 here is CASSLYNEQFF. For the CDR3, the DNA is TGTGCCAGCAGTTTGTACAATGAGCAGTTCTTC.

The chain couples TRBV6-4 to TRBJ1-2, with TRBD1 matching 7 bases. CDR1 and CDR2 from the germline V gene are MRHNA and SNTAGT. This CDR3 comprises 15 residues. Losses at the gene ends were 2 bases for V and 5 bases for J; bases not matched to a gene: 8. CDR3 region: CASSDTGQALYGYTF. CDR3 nucleotides: TGTGCCAGCAGTGACACAGGACAGGCGTTATATGGCTACACCTTC.

The chain joins TRBV6-1 to TRBJ2-3, with D hard to call. V was pared by 1 base and J by 6 bases, with 5 bases between. The CDR3 covers 12 residues. The germline CDR1 and CDR2 sequences are MNHNS and SASEGT. The chain's CDR3 is CASSEVTDTQYF. DNA of the CDR3: TGTGCCAGCAGTGAAGTTACGGATACGCAGTATTTT.